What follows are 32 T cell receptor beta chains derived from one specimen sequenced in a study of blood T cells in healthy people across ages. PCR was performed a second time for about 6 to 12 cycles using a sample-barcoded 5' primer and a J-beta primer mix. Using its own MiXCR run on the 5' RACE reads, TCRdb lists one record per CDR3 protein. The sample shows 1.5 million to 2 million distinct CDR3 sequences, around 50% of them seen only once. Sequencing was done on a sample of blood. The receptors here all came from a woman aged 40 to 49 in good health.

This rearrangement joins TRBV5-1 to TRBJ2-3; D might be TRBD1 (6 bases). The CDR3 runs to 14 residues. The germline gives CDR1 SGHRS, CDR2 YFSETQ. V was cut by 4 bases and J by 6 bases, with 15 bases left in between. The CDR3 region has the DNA TGCGCCAGCAGCATCACAGGGATTGGGGATACGCAGTATTTT. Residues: CASSITGIGDTQYF.

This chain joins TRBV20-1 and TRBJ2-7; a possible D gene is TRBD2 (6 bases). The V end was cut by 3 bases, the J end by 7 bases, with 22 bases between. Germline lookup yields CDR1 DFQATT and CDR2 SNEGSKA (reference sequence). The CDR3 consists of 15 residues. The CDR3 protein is CSASPLARAYNEQYF. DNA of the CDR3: TGCAGTGCTAGTCCGCTAGCGAGGGCTTACAATGAGCAGTACTTC.

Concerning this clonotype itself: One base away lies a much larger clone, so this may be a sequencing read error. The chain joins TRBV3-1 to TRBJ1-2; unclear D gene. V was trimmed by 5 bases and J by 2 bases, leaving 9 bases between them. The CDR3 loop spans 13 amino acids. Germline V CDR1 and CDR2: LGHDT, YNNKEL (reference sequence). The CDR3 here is CASSSQRNYGYTF. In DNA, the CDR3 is TGTGCCAGCAGCTCACAGAGAAACTATGGCTACACCTTC.

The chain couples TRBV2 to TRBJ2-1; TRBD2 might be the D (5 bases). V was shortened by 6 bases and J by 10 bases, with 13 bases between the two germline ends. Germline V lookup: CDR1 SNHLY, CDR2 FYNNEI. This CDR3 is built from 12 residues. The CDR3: CASRAGPGEQFF. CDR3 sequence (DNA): TGTGCCAGCAGAGCCGGGCCGGGGGAGCAGTTCTTC.

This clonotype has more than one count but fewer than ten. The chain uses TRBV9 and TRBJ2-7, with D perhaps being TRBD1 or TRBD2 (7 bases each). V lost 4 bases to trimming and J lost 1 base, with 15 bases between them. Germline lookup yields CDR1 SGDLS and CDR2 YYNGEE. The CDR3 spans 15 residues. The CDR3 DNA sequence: TGTGCCAGCAGCCAGGGGGGGGGCACGTCCTACGAGCAGTACTTC. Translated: CASSQGGGTSYEQYF.

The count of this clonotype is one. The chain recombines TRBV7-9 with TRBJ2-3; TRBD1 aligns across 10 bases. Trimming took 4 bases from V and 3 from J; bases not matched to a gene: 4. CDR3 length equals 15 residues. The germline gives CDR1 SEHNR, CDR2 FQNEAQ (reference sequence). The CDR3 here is CASSSTGGRTDTQYF. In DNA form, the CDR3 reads TGTGCCAGCAGCTCGACAGGGGGCAGGACAGATACGCAGTATTTT.

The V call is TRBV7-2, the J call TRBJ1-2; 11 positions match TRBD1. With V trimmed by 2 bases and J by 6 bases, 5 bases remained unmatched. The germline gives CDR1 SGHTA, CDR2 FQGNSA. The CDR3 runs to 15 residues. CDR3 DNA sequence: TGTGCCAGCAGCTTAAGGGGGGGACAGGGGGATGGCTACACCTTC. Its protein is CASSLRGGQGDGYTF.

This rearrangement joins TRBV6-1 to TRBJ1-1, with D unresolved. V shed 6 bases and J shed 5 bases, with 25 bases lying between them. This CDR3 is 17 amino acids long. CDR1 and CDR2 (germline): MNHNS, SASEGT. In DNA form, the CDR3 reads TGTGCCAGCAGGACCGGGCTTGAAGGGCCTTTCGGAACTGAAGCTTTCTTT. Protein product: CASRTGLEGPFGTEAFF.

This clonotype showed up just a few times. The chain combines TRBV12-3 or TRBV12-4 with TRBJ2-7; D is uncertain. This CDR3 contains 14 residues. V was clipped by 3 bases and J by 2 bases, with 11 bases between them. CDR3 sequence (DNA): TGTGCCAGCAGTTTTTCGGACGGCCCCTACGAGCAGTACTTC. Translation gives CASSFSDGPYEQYF.

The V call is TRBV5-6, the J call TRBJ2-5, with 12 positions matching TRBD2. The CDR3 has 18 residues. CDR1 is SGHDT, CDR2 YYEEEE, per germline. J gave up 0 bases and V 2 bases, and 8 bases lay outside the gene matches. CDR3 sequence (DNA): TGTGCCAGCAGCTTTCTGACTAGCGGGGGCAGGTACCAAGAGACCCAGTACTTC. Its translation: CASSFLTSGGRYQETQYF.

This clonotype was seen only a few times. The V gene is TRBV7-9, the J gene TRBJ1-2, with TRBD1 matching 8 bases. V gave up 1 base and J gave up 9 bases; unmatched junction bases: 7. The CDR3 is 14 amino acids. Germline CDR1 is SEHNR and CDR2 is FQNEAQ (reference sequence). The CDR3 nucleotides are TGTGCCAGCAGCTTAGACTATGGGGACAGGAGCTACACCTTC. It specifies CASSLDYGDRSYTF. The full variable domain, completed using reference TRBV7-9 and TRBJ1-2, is DTGVSQNPRHKITKRGQNVTFRCDPISEHNRLYWYRQTLGQGPEFLTYFQNEAQLEKSRLLSDRFSAERPKGSFSTLEIQRTEQGDSAMYLCASSLDYGDRSYTFGSGTRLTVV.

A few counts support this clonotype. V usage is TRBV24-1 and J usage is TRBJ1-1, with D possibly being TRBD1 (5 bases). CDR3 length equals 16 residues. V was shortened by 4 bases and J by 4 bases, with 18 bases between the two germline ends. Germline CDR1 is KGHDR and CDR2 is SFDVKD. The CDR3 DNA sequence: TGTGCCACCAGTGACCCCCTAACAGGTAGCGGCACTGAAGCTTTCTTT. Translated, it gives CATSDPLTGSGTEAFF.

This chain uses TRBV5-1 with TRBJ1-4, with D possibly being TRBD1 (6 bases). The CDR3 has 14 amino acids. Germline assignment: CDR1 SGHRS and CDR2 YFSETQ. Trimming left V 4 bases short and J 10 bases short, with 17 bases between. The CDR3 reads CASSPTGTHGKLFF. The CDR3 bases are TGCGCCAGCAGCCCGACAGGAACGCATGGAAAACTGTTTTTT. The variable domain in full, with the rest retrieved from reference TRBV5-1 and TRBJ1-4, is KAGVTQTPRYLIKTRGQQVTLSCSPISGHRSVSWYQQTPGQGLQFLFEYFSETQRNKGNFPGRFSGRQFSNSRSEMNVSTLELGDSALYLCASSPTGTHGKLFFGSGTQLSVL.

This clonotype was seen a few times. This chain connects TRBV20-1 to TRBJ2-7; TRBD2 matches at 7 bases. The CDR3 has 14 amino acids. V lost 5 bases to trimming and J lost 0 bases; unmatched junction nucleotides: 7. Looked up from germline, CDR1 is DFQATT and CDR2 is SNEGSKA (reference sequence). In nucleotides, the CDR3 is TGCAGTGCTCGTCCGCGGGGGTCCTCCTACGAGCAGTACTTC. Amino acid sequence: CSARPRGSSYEQYF.

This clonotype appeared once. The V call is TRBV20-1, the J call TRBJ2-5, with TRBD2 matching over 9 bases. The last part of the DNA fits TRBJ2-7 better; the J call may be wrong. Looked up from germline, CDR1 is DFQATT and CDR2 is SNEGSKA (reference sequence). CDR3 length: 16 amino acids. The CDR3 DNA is TGCAGTGCTAGAGACCTTAGTAGCGGGGGTACCTACGAGCAGTACTTC. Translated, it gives CSARDLSSGGTYEQYF.

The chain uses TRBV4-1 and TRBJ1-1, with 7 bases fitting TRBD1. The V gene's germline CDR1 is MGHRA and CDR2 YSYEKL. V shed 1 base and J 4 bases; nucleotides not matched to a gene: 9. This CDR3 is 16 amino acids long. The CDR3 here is CASSQAFRRGATEAFF. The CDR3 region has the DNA TGCGCCAGCAGCCAAGCGTTCCGCAGGGGGGCCACTGAAGCTTTCTTT.

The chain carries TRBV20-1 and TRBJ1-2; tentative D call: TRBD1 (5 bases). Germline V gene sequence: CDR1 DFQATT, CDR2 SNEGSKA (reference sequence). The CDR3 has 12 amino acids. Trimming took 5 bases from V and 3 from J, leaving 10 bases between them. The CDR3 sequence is CSAPARDYGYTF. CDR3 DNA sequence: TGCAGTGCTCCCGCCAGGGACTATGGCTACACCTTC.

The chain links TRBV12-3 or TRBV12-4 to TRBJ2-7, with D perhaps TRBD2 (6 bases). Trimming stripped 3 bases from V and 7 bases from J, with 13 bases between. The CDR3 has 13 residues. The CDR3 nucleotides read TGTGCCAGCAGTTTGGGGGGAAACAATGAGCAGTACTTC. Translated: CASSLGGNNEQYF.

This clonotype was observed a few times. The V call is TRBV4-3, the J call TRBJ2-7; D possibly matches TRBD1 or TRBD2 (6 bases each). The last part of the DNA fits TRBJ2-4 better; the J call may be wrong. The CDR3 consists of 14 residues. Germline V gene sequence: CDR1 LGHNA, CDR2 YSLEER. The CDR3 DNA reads TGCGCCAGCAGCCAAAGTAGGGGGGTGGACATTCAGTACTTC. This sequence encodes CASSQSRGVDIQYF.

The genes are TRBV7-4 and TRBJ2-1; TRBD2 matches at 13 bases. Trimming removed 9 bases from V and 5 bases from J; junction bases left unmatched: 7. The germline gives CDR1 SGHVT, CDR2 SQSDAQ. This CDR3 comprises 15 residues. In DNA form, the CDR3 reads TGTGCCAGACGAGGGACTAGCGGGAAAGACAATGAGCAGTTCTTC. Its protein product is CARRGTSGKDNEQFF.

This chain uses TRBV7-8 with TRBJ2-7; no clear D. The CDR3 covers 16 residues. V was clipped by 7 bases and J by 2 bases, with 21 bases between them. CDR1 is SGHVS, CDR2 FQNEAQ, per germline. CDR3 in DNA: TGTGCCAGCACCCGATCTTTTGGCCTAGAGGCCTACGAGCAGTACTTC. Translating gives CASTRSFGLEAYEQYF.

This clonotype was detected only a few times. The DNA for the CDR3 is TGCAGTGCTAGAGTCCTCACGGGCCCGCCGAGCACAGATACGCAGTATTTT. This sequence encodes CSARVLTGPPSTDTQYF. This rearrangement joins TRBV20-1 to TRBJ2-3; D gene unclear. This CDR3 region has 17 residues. Germline lookup yields CDR1 DFQATT and CDR2 SNEGSKA (reference sequence). The V end was cut by 1 base, the J end by 0 bases, with 17 bases between.

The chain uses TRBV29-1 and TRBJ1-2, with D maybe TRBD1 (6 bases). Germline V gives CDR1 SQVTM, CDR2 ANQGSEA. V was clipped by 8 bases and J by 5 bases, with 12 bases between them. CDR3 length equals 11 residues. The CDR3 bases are TGCAGCATTCGACAGGATTATGGCTACACCTTC. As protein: CSIRQDYGYTF.

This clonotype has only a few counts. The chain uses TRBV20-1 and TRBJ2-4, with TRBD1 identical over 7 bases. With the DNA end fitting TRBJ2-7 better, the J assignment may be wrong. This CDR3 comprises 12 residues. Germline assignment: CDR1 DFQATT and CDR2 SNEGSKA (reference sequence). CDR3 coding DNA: TGCAGTGCCAACTACAGGGGCTACGAGCAGTACTTC. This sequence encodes CSANYRGYEQYF.

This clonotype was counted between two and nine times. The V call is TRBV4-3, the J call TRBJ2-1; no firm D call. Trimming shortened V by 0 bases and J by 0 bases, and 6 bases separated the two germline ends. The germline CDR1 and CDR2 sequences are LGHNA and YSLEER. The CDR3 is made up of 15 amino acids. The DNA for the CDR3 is TGCGCCAGCAGCCAAGATAGGGCCTCCTACAATGAGCAGTTCTTC. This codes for CASSQDRASYNEQFF.

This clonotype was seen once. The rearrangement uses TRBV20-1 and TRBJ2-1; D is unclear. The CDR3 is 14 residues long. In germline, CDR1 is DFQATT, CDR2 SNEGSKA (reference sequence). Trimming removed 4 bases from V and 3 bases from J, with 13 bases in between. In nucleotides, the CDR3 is TGCAGTGCTAAAAGGCCACAGAACTACAATGAGCAGTTCTTC. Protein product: CSAKRPQNYNEQFF.

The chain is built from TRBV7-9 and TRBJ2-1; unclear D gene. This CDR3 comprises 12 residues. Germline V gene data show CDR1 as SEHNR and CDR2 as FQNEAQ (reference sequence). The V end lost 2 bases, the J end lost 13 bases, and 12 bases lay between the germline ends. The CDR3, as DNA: TGTGCCAGCAGCTTATCTGACGCCCCCCAGTTCTTC. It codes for CASSLSDAPQFF.

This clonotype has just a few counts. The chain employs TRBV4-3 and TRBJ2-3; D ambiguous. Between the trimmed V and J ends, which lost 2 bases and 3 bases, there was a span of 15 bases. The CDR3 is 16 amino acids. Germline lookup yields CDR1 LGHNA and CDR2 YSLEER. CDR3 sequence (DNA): TGCGCCAGCAGCCAAAGACGACACCATAGGACAGATACGCAGTATTTT. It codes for CASSQRRHHRTDTQYF.

The CDR3 DNA is TGTGCCAGCAGCCAAGGGGGAGGAGCTTTCTTT. Protein product: CASSQGGGAFF. The chain uses TRBV3-1 and TRBJ1-1; D uncertain. Deletions cut 1 base from V and 10 bases from J, with 7 bases between. The CDR3 runs 11 residues. The germline V gene has CDR1 LGHDT and CDR2 YNNKEL (reference sequence).

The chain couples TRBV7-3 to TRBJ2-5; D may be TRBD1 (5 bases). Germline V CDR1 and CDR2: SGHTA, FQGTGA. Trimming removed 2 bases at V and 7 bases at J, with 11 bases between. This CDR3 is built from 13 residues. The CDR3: CASSLWQGRTQYF. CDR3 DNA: TGTGCCAGCAGCTTATGGCAGGGAAGGACCCAGTACTTC.

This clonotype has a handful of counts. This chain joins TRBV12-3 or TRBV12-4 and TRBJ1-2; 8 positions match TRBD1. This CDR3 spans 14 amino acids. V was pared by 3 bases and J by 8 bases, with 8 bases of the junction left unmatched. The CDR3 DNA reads TGTGCCAGCAGTTTTCAGGACAGGGCTTACGGCTACACCTTC. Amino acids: CASSFQDRAYGYTF.

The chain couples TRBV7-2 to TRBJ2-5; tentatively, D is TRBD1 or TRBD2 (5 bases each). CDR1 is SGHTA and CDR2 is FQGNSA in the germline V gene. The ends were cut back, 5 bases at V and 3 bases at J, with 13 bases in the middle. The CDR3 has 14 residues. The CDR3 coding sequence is TGTGCCAGCAGCGTAGGCCGGGGCAAAGAGACCCAGTACTTC. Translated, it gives CASSVGRGKETQYF.